Detailed here is one T cell receptor (beta chain). Specified time point: patch test 1, 2 weeks after DPC sensitization. As to treatment: therapeutic diphenylcyclopropenone sensitization with weekly scalp DPC. This entry belongs to a study of human T cells and chemical hapten exposure. Via MiXCR, TCRdb re-called the RACE reads, giving one row per CDR3 protein. The sample carries 300,000 to 350,000 distinct CDR3 sequences, approximately 6.3% recorded once. Sequenced material: whole blood, taken in connection with sensitization to the hapten diphenylcyclopropenone (DPC). This clonotype was obtained from a woman between 18 and 29 years old with alopecia areata. Some clones in this sample may be carry-over from other donors' samples.

The chain's CDR3 is CASSSEFLTDTQYF. The DNA for the CDR3 is TGCGCCAGCAGCTCGGAGTTCCTCACAGATACGCAGTATTTT. The V call is TRBV5-1, the J call TRBJ2-3, with D unresolved. With 3 bases removed from V and 2 bases from J, the gap between germline ends came to 10 bases. In germline, CDR1 is SGHRS, CDR2 YFSETQ. The CDR3 spans 14 residues.